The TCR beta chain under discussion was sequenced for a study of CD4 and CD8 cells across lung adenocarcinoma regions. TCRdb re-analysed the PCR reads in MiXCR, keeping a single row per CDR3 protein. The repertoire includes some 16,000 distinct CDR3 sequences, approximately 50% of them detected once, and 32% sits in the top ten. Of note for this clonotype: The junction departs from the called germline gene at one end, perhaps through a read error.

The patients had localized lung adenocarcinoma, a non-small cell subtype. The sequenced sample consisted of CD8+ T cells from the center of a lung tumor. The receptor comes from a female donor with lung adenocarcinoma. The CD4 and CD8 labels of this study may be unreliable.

The CDR3 here is CRGRERLAKDIQYF. CDR3 nucleotides: TGTCGCGGCAGGGAGCGGTTAGCCAAAGACATTCAGTACTTC. The chain is built from TRBV6-1 and TRBJ2-4; perhaps D is TRBD1 or TRBD2 (5 bases each). CDR1 and CDR2 from the germline V gene are MNHNS and SASEGT. The CDR3 has 14 residues.